This T cell receptor (beta chain) was retrieved from a study of HIV-infected patients and healthy controls (dated by TCRdb to 2013 to 2016). With regard to the full study: Whether deep TCR repertoire sequencing of small blood samples from HIV patients could capture immune perturbation and reconstitution was tested in the study.

Whole blood was used without fractionating the cells, so the repertoire represented all peripheral T cells without sorting. Under 11 uninfected healthy donors were sampled as controls, several of whom were sampled twice about 3 months apart. An approximately 2.3 ml sample of peripheral blood was drawn into Tempus tubes for RNA extraction. Residual genomic DNA was removed with the TURBO-DNase kit and globin mRNA was depleted with GLOBINclear. 500 ng RNA was reverse transcribed with SuperScript III using primers against the alpha and beta constant regions. Separate alpha and beta chain libraries were generated by chain-specific third strand synthesis with multiplexing indices. To avoid primer bias, the protocol used one single primer pair to amplify every rearrangement within a chain, and the protocol also attached molecular barcodes to each cDNA molecule. T4 RNA Ligase 1 joined purified cDNA to a 5' RACE adapter that carried a random hexamer and the SP2 sequencing primer site. The authors primed second strand synthesis from the SP2 site with Phusion polymerase and used slow temperature ramps to favor optimal annealing. Joined together, two random hexamer sequences that had both been added before amplification formed the 12-nucleotide barcode of each molecule. An amplification PCR of approximately 24 cycles with P5s and P7 primers came after a short first PCR that had added P5 and P7 adapter elements plus a second index. The libraries went through approximately 26 PCR cycles in total, were quantified on a Qubit, were sized on a Bioanalyzer, and were diluted to around 4.1 nM. Sequencing of the normalized libraries was performed on an Illumina MiSeq with 2 x 250 paired-end kits. Reverse transcription reactions underwent purification over MinElute columns, with elution into around 10 ul Tris-Cl. Adapter ligations were incubated for 20 to 25 hours at 16 degrees C and subsequently purified with AMPure XP beads at a 1:1 ratio. Under the source paper's analysis protocol: A modified Decombinator processed the demultiplexed FASTQ files and output V, J, insert and barcode information. Sequences that shared a barcode but differed from the dominant sequence were discarded as errors, and original cDNA molecules were estimated by counting barcodes clustered at Levenshtein distance 3. The R packages ineq, vegan, igraph and RCytoscape were used for downstream analyses, with IMGT nomenclature and CDR3 definitions applied. V gene usage was calculated across distinct sequences, with every TCR tallied a single time to avoid skew from clonal expansion. Similarity networks connected unique CDR3 amino acid sequences within a donor whenever two sequences differed by a single Levenshtein edit. Published HIV-specific CDR3s (around 85 alpha, 700 or so beta) and CMV-specific CDR3s (13 alpha, over 200 beta) were assembled and queried against the repertoires. Random subsampling to size-matched repertoires showed patients' decreased diversity was not caused by their lower sequence numbers. TCRdb trimmed the raw reads at Q25, called clones with MiXCR and kept productive beta chains. Duplicate CDR3 protein sequences are folded into a single record with the most common DNA and genes. The V and J calls were not made by the authors but by TCRdb's processing. The sample data list 10,000 or so distinct CDR3 sequences, and about 6.1% of these were observed just once. The ten largest account for 7.7% of the sample.

This clonotype is termed medium-sized (0.01 to 0.1%). Its target antigen remains unknown. Base qualities are not at hand, and no much larger clone is one base apart. At the junction V is shortened by 5 bases and J by 3 bases, with 14 bases in between. In the germline V gene, CDR1 corresponds to SGHRS and CDR2 to YFSETQ. The CDR3, cysteine through phenylalanine, is 14 amino acids long. CDR3 DNA only is kept here, 42 bases in frame from base 1. General conclusions and limits of the study: Size-matched repertoire data did not replicate the apparent post-therapy recovery of the Gini index in HIV-infected patients. The observed differences in diversity were not explained by the slight differences in age and sex profiles between the study cohorts. Processing was restricted to sixteen HIV-infected individuals, which the authors judged to be a major constraint on the generalizability of the findings. Healthy controls shared more CDR3s between individuals than HIV+ patients, by Jaccard index and by count of highly shared sequences. MAIT cell alpha-chain CDR3s were present at high frequency in healthy controls but severely depleted in HIV+ repertoires. Comparisons were complicated by unequal numbers of distinct sequences between patients and controls, and rare events from HIV-infected data were overweighted by size-matching. Significantly different mean usage between HIV-infected patients and controls was observed for eight alpha and eight beta V genes. Compared with untreated HIV+ repertoires, healthy control repertoires had roughly threefold more distinct CDR3s and higher Shannon diversity. Significantly higher mean Gini indices were seen in HIV-infected repertoires than in controls, possibly reflecting oligoclonality. The study did not determine donor HLA types. Most CMV-associated CDR3s became more frequent during therapy, although their change was not significant, whereas HIV-associated CDR3s showed a significant decrease in frequency. In the samples, alpha-beta chain pairing was left undetermined. The use of whole blood limited sequencing depth and precluded separation of the dynamics of distinct T-cell subpopulations.

This sequence originates from an adult in good health. The sample was blood. The receptor chain draws on TRBV5-1 and TRBJ1-1; a confident D gene designation cannot be given. The CDR3 in this case is CASRRSGPDTEAFF. The nucleotide sequence reads as follows: TGCGCCAGCAGGAGGAGCGGTCCGGACACTGAAGCTTTCTTT.